The next 27 T cell receptor beta chains were all read from a single sample in a study of T cell repertoires in cytomegalovirus infection. These receptors are not linked to any known antigen. TCRdb ran MiXCR on the reads and lists one entry per CDR3 protein. The sample comprises about 280,000 distinct CDR3 sequences, less than 25% of which are singletons, and approximately 19% rests with the top ten. The specimen was cultured PBMCs, collected from culture after CMV antigen stimulation. These receptors were obtained from a human donor in good health (CMV status not recorded). Some clones in this sample may be carry-over from other donors' samples.

This clonotype was recorded once. The chain joins TRBV12-3 or TRBV12-4 to TRBJ2-2, with 8 bases that match TRBD1. The CDR3 has 15 residues. J gave up 8 bases and V 5 bases, and 10 bases lay outside the gene matches. CDR3 loop: CASSLMGQVAGELFF. The CDR3 region has the DNA TGTGCCAGCAGTCTCATGGGACAGGTCGCTGGGGAGCTGTTTTTT.

This chain joins TRBV19 and TRBJ1-1; D remains unclear. The V and J ends lost 5 bases and 6 bases respectively, with 7 bases between them. The length of the CDR3 is 11 residues. Germline V gene sequence: CDR1 LNHDA, CDR2 SQIVND (reference sequence). In DNA, the CDR3 is TGTGCCAGTAGTCGGCGGGCTGAAGCTTTCTTT. Protein sequence: CASSRRAEAFF.

The chain employs TRBV5-1 and TRBJ2-1; 7 positions match TRBD2. The CDR3 runs to 17 residues. Germline loops: CDR1 SGHRS, CDR2 YFSETQ. With V trimmed by 0 bases and J by 7 bases, 13 bases remained unmatched. CDR3 sequence (DNA): TGCGCCAGCAGCTTGGACCCTTCGGGGGGAGGGCTGAATGAGCAGTTCTTC. This codes for CASSLDPSGGGLNEQFF.

The genes are TRBV20-1 and TRBJ2-3; 12 bases are shared with TRBD2. The CDR3 has 18 residues. Per the germline V gene, CDR1 is DFQATT and CDR2 is SNEGSKA (reference sequence). Trimming cost V 3 bases and J 1 base; bases outside gene matches: 11. CDR3 in DNA: TGCAGTGCTAGTGGGCTAGCGGGAGGGCCCAGCCGCACAGATACGCAGTATTTT. This translates into CSASGLAGGPSRTDTQYF.

The chain links TRBV4-1 to TRBJ2-7, with 7 bases lining up with TRBD2. Germline V CDR1 and CDR2: MGHRA, YSYEKL. The ends lost 1 base at V and 0 bases at J; junction bases unmatched: 3. This CDR3 has 15 amino acids. The DNA for the CDR3 is TGCGCCAGCAGCCAAGTAGCGGGTAACTCCTACGAGCAGTACTTC. This sequence encodes CASSQVAGNSYEQYF.

This clonotype was recorded at least ten times. CDR3 in DNA: TGTGCCAGCAGCTCCCTCGATACGCAGTATTTT. It is translated as CASSSLDTQYF. The J gene is TRBJ2-3, the V gene TRBV7-2; D uncertain. Germline V lookup: CDR1 SGHTA, CDR2 FQGNSA. The ends were cut back, 4 bases at V and 6 bases at J, with 5 bases in the middle. The CDR3 length is 11 residues.

The chain employs TRBV7-1 and TRBJ2-1; 12 bases agree with TRBD2. TRBV7-1 is an open reading frame, and its role is uncertain. V trimming: 1 base; J trimming: 8 bases; junction bases outside the gene matches: 6. CDR3 length: 16 amino acids. The CDR3 reads CASSSGLAGVLHEQFF. In nucleotides, the CDR3 is TGTGCCAGCAGCTCAGGACTAGCGGGAGTACTCCATGAGCAGTTCTTC.

This chain uses TRBV2 with TRBJ1-2; D might be TRBD1 (6 bases). Per the germline V gene, CDR1 is SNHLY and CDR2 is FYNNEI. This CDR3 has 16 residues. Trimming stripped 6 bases from V and 0 bases from J, with 17 bases between. CDR3 sequence reads: CASSGGGKSANYGYTF. CDR3 DNA sequence: TGTGCCAGCAGCGGAGGGGGAAAATCGGCTAACTATGGCTACACCTTC.

This chain links TRBV19 with TRBJ2-1; D could derive from TRBD1 or TRBD2 (6 bases each). Deletions cut 7 bases from V and 5 bases from J, with 15 bases between. This CDR3 region has 14 residues. The germline V gene encodes CDR1 LNHDA and CDR2 SQIVND (reference sequence). Here the CDR3 reads CASNKEGGHNEQFF. The CDR3 region has the DNA TGTGCCAGTAATAAGGAGGGGGGTCACAATGAGCAGTTCTTC. The full variable domain, its missing parts supplied by reference TRBV19 and TRBJ2-1, is DGGITQSPKYLFRKEGQNVTLSCEQNLNHDAMYWYRQDPGQGLRLIYYSQIVNDFQKGDIAEGYSVSREKKESFPLTVTSAQKNPTAFYLCASNKEGGHNEQFFGPGTRLTVL.

This clonotype was seen ten or more times. CDR3 in amino acids: CASSATTGYGRNEQFF. DNA of the CDR3: TGTGCCAGCAGCGCAACAACAGGGTATGGTCGCAATGAGCAGTTCTTC. The V gene is TRBV7-9, the J gene TRBJ2-1, with a weak D call TRBD1 (6 bases). V lost 5 bases and J lost 6, with 20 bases in between. The CDR3 length is 16 residues. Germline V gene lookup returns CDR1 SEHNR and CDR2 FQNEAQ (reference sequence).

This clonotype was observed at least ten times. The chain combines TRBV12-3 or TRBV12-4 with TRBJ1-1, with D maybe TRBD1 (6 bases). This CDR3 comprises 13 residues. Trimming stripped 6 bases from V and 4 bases from J, with 12 bases between. CDR3 region: CASSSDSPTEAFF. The CDR3 DNA sequence: TGTGCCAGCAGCTCGGACAGTCCCACTGAAGCTTTCTTT.

This clonotype was observed many times. CDR3 protein: CASSSTRTGDFQETQYF. The CDR3 DNA is TGTGCCAGCAGCTCAACCAGGACAGGGGACTTCCAAGAGACCCAGTACTTC. This chain links TRBV7-9 with TRBJ2-5; TRBD1 matches 9 bases. CDR1 is SEHNR, CDR2 FQNEAQ, per germline (reference sequence). V gave up 4 bases and J gave up 1 base; unmatched junction bases: 10. The CDR3 covers 17 residues.

This clonotype appeared a few times. The genes are TRBV20-1 and TRBJ1-2; D unclear. CDR1 DFQATT and CDR2 SNEGSKA come from the germline V gene (reference sequence). Trimming left V 4 bases short and J 8 bases short, with 23 bases between. CDR3 length: 15 residues. The CDR3 nucleotides are TGCAGTGCTACCGTCACCGGGAGGGTAACAGAAGGCTACACCTTC. Protein sequence: CSATVTGRVTEGYTF.

This clonotype has more than one count but fewer than ten. This rearrangement joins TRBV19 to TRBJ1-4, with a possible D match to TRBD1 (5 bases). The CDR3 contains 13 residues. Trimming stripped 8 bases from V and 5 bases from J, with 12 bases between. Germline assignment: CDR1 LNHDA and CDR2 SQIVND (reference sequence). Here the CDR3 reads CASRGTENEKLFF. In DNA, the CDR3 is TGTGCCAGTCGAGGGACTGAAAATGAAAAACTGTTTTTT.

The chain combines TRBV10-3 with TRBJ2-7, with D possibly matching TRBD2 (6 bases). Trimming took 10 bases from V and 12 from J, leaving 19 bases between them. The CDR3 sequence is 11 residues long. Germline V CDR1 and CDR2: ENHRY, SYGVKD. The DNA of the CDR3 is TGTGCCACCCGGGACTCCCTCGATCTGTACGTC. As protein: CATRDSLDLYV.

The chain carries TRBV6-5 and TRBJ1-4; D gene ambiguous. In germline, CDR1 is MNHEY, CDR2 SVGAGI. Deletions cut 0 bases from V and 10 bases from J, with 15 bases between. The length of the CDR3 is 15 residues. CDR3 nucleotides: TGTGCCAGCAGTTACTCGATGGACGGGAGTGGAAAACTGTTTTTT. It encodes CASSYSMDGSGKLFF.

The chain recombines TRBV27 with TRBJ2-2; D unresolved. Trimming stripped 5 bases from V and 1 base from J, with 8 bases between. Germline CDR1 MNHEY, CDR2 SMNVEV (reference sequence). CDR3 length: 14 amino acids. In DNA, the CDR3 is TGTGCCAGCAGTAGACTGGAGAACACCGGGGAGCTGTTTTTT. It specifies CASSRLENTGELFF.

This clonotype was counted once. The chain links TRBV20-1 to TRBJ2-7; 9 bases are a match to TRBD1. The ends lost 8 bases at V and 1 base at J; junction bases unmatched: 9. Germline loops: CDR1 DFQATT, CDR2 SNEGSKA (reference sequence). The CDR3 extends over 14 amino acids. The CDR3 region is CSTEGQGLSYEQYF. DNA for the CDR3: TGCAGTACCGAAGGACAGGGGCTTTCCTACGAGCAGTACTTC.

This clonotype showed up many times. The V call is TRBV7-9, the J call TRBJ2-5, with unresolved D. Germline CDR1 SEHNR, CDR2 FQNEAQ (reference sequence). V lost 5 bases, J lost 0 bases, and 13 bases lay in between. The CDR3 spans 15 residues. CDR3 sequence (DNA): TGTGCCAGCAGCAATGCATTGACGAACCAAGAGACCCAGTACTTC. It specifies CASSNALTNQETQYF.

The chain uses TRBV20-1 and TRBJ2-1; 11 nucleotides agree with TRBD2. This CDR3 contains 15 residues. J gave up 8 bases and V 3 bases, and 9 bases lay outside the gene matches. Germline-derived CDR1 and CDR2 are DFQATT and SNEGSKA (reference sequence). The CDR3 here is CSARSWLAGGDEQFF. The CDR3 region has the DNA TGCAGTGCTAGGTCCTGGCTAGCGGGGGGCGATGAGCAGTTCTTC.

This clonotype was counted a few times. The chain has TRBV20-1 and TRBJ2-5; TRBD2 is a possible D gene (6 bases). The germline CDR1 and CDR2 sequences are DFQATT and SNEGSKA (reference sequence). The V and J ends lost 3 bases and 7 bases respectively, with 15 bases between them. The CDR3 covers 13 residues. CDR3 protein: CSARERVAGTQYF. The CDR3 DNA sequence: TGCAGTGCTAGGGAGCGGGTAGCCGGGACCCAGTACTTC.

This clonotype was found many times. The chain couples TRBV11-2 to TRBJ2-2, with a weak D call TRBD2 (5 bases). CDR1 and CDR2 from the germline V gene are SGHAT and FQNNGV. This CDR3 is 15 amino acids long. With 1 base removed from V and 5 bases from J, the gap between germline ends came to 11 bases. CDR3 DNA sequence: TGTGCCAGCAGCTTAGTCATGGGAGCGACCGGGGAGCTGTTTTTT. As protein: CASSLVMGATGELFF.

This sequence joins TRBV19 and TRBJ2-3; D unclear. The germline CDR1 and CDR2 sequences are LNHDA and SQIVND (reference sequence). The germline V and J ends were trimmed by 5 bases and 3 bases, with 3 bases remaining between them. This CDR3 has 11 residues. The CDR3 DNA sequence: TGTGCCAGTAGTTGGACAGATACGCAGTATTTT. Translated, it gives CASSWTDTQYF.

The V gene is TRBV5-4, the J gene TRBJ2-5; D possibly uses TRBD1 or TRBD2 (5 bases each). Germline CDR1 and CDR2: SGHNT and YYREEE (reference sequence). V gave up 4 bases and J gave up 0 bases, with 13 bases separating them. The CDR3 contains 15 residues. CDR3 residues: CASSPPGRNQETQYF. For the CDR3, the DNA is TGTGCCAGCAGCCCGCCGGGACGCAACCAAGAGACCCAGTACTTC.

This clonotype was seen more than once but under ten times. V gene TRBV4-3 combines with J gene TRBJ2-1, with 7 positions matching TRBD2. Looked up from germline, CDR1 is LGHNA and CDR2 is YSLEER. This CDR3 is built from 16 residues. V lost 0 bases to trimming and J lost 8 bases; unmatched junction nucleotides: 10. CDR3 nucleotides: TGCGCCAGCAGCCAAGAGTCGAGCGGGGTCGGATATGAGCAGTTCTTC. The encoded protein is CASSQESSGVGYEQFF.

This clonotype was found a few times. V and J are TRBV2 and TRBJ2-3; 11 bases are a match to TRBD2. The V and J ends lost 6 bases and 5 bases, in that order; junction bases with no gene match: 13. CDR1 SNHLY and CDR2 FYNNEI come from the germline V gene. There are 17 residues in the CDR3. The chain's CDR3 is CASSGTLAGGGGDTQYF. CDR3 coding DNA: TGTGCCAGCAGCGGGACGCTAGCGGGAGGTGGAGGAGATACGCAGTATTTT.

This sequence joins TRBV5-8 and TRBJ2-5, with D maybe TRBD2 (5 bases). The V and J ends lost 0 bases and 4 bases respectively, with 19 bases between them. CDR1 is SGHTS and CDR2 is YDEGEE in the germline V gene. The CDR3 is 17 amino acids. The CDR3 sequence: CASSLVRSAVGGETQYF. The CDR3 nucleotides read TGTGCCAGCAGCTTGGTACGGTCGGCTGTCGGAGGAGAGACCCAGTACTTC.